The rows below give T cell receptor beta chains drawn from one sample of a study of CD8 T cells in ankylosing spondylitis. TCRdb analysed the 5' RACE reads with MiXCR anew, one entry per CDR3 protein. The sample gives approximately 100,000 distinct CDR3 sequences, nearly 25% of which show up once; 10% to 15% is in the top ten. Input material: synovial fluid, either unsorted or a sorted T cell fraction (not recorded which). Receptors originate from a male donor with ankylosing spondylitis. Both conserved end residues are part of each CDR3. Fields, in order: J gene, V gene, CDR3 protein.

j_call: TRBJ2-5
v_call: TRBV20-1
cdr3_aa: CSASRLAGWQTQYF

j_call: TRBJ2-3
v_call: TRBV7-2
cdr3_aa: CASSARLAGVLADTQYF

j_call: TRBJ1-5
v_call: TRBV7-2
cdr3_aa: CASSLGGGDSNQPQHF

j_call: TRBJ2-6
v_call: TRBV11-1
cdr3_aa: CASSLRAASGANVLTF

j_call: TRBJ1-1
v_call: TRBV10-2
cdr3_aa: CASSEFAADAFF

j_call: TRBJ1-1
v_call: TRBV2
cdr3_aa: CASSEVQGPPSLTTEAFF

j_call: TRBJ2-3
v_call: TRBV11-3
cdr3_aa: CASSLSGTTDTQYF

j_call: TRBJ2-3
v_call: TRBV7-2
cdr3_aa: CASSLAGLNTDTQYF

j_call: TRBJ2-7
v_call: TRBV9
cdr3_aa: CASSGLSGSYYEQYF

j_call: TRBJ1-5
v_call: TRBV27
cdr3_aa: CASSAGQGYNQPQHF

j_call: TRBJ1-5
v_call: TRBV15
cdr3_aa: CATSRDVSQPQHF

j_call: TRBJ1-6
v_call: TRBV4-1
cdr3_aa: CASSQDGQPGNSPLHF

j_call: TRBJ1-4
v_call: TRBV7-2
cdr3_aa: CASSPRQGEGEKLFF

j_call: TRBJ2-3
v_call: TRBV11-2
cdr3_aa: CASSLWSSGRTSTDTQYF

j_call: TRBJ1-6
v_call: TRBV18
cdr3_aa: CASSPRTVGDGSPLHF

j_call: TRBJ2-7
v_call: TRBV27
cdr3_aa: CASRWTGKTYEQYF

j_call: TRBJ2-1
v_call: TRBV2
cdr3_aa: CASKNGRGRRPPFNEQFF

j_call: TRBJ1-4
v_call: TRBV7-9
cdr3_aa: CASSVGRPLNEKLFF

j_call: TRBJ1-4
v_call: TRBV2
cdr3_aa: CASLDGSVTNEKLFF

j_call: TRBJ2-7
v_call: TRBV7-2
cdr3_aa: CASSSGPSRREQYF

j_call: TRBJ2-1
v_call: TRBV11-2
cdr3_aa: CASSISMLAGSSYNEQFF

j_call: TRBJ2-3
v_call: TRBV5-1
cdr3_aa: CASSFGLAGTDTQYF

j_call: TRBJ2-1
v_call: TRBV3-1
cdr3_aa: CASSQATVSNEQFF

j_call: TRBJ1-4
v_call: TRBV20-1
cdr3_aa: CSASGDSLNEKLFF

j_call: TRBJ2-2
v_call: TRBV5-6
cdr3_aa: CASSAGGTGELFF

j_call: TRBJ2-2
v_call: TRBV4-2
cdr3_aa: CASSQGRLATSGELFF

j_call: TRBJ2-3
v_call: TRBV30
cdr3_aa: CAWRLAGGSGTQYF

j_call: TRBJ2-1
v_call: TRBV20-1
cdr3_aa: CSARTRSDRYNEQFF

j_call: TRBJ2-3
v_call: TRBV5-1
cdr3_aa: CASSLTSGRGPDTQYF

j_call: TRBJ1-1
v_call: TRBV7-2
cdr3_aa: CASSKDRAGSEAFF

j_call: TRBJ2-3
v_call: TRBV7-2
cdr3_aa: CASSWLKTGVGTDTQYF

j_call: TRBJ2-1
v_call: TRBV27
cdr3_aa: CASRQSQGEQFF

j_call: TRBJ2-2
v_call: TRBV14
cdr3_aa: CASSQDTANTGELFF

j_call: TRBJ2-1
v_call: TRBV20-1
cdr3_aa: CSAGDRGDEQFF

j_call: TRBJ2-3
v_call: TRBV5-1
cdr3_aa: CATTRGGSTDTQYF

j_call: TRBJ1-1
v_call: TRBV29-1
cdr3_aa: CSVEEYRGEWAFF

j_call: TRBJ1-2
v_call: TRBV12-3/TRBV12-4
cdr3_aa: CASSPHDSQGDGYTF

j_call: TRBJ2-1
v_call: TRBV12-3/TRBV12-4
cdr3_aa: CASKREFNNEQFF

j_call: TRBJ2-1
v_call: TRBV4-2
cdr3_aa: CASSQGVGAEQFF

j_call: TRBJ1-4
v_call: TRBV20-1
cdr3_aa: CSVKGGEKLFF

j_call: TRBJ1-6
v_call: TRBV2
cdr3_aa: CASRRDSTYSPLHF

j_call: TRBJ1-5
v_call: TRBV12-3/TRBV12-4
cdr3_aa: CASSSRAGRRNQPQHF